This note documents a single TCR beta chain sequence. The antigen is undetermined. This specimen comes from a study of shared clonotypes between healthy human individuals. Produced via immunoSEQ multiplex PCR; TCRdb's table is partial and in-frame only. The sample holds some 2,500,000 clones; 92% are singletons and the top ten take around 0.4%. This CDR3 is 13 amino acids long. Per the germline V gene, CDR1 is MNHNS and CDR2 is SASEGT. V lost 6 bases to trimming and J lost 7 bases; unmatched junction nucleotides: 8. Findings of the study overall: As a rule, naive subsets had a larger estimated richness than memory subsets. A reduction in generation probabilities was seen for non-shared clonotypes relative to those shared by all four donors.

The source material was naive CD4+ T cells from PBMCs. Regarding subset: CD45RA+ positively selected. The chain has TRBV6-1 and TRBJ1-2; 7 nucleotides align to TRBD1. The receptor comes from a young man in good health. Some clones in this sample may be carry-over from other donors' samples. The chain's CDR3 is CASSRDRERGYTF. In DNA form, the CDR3 reads TGTGCCAGCAGCCGCGACAGGGAGCGTGGCTACACCTTC.